These 25 T cell receptor beta chains share one sample of origin, sequenced in a study of shared clonotypes between healthy human individuals. Profiling relied on immunoSEQ multiplex PCR, and the TCRdb table lists in-frame clones only, not all of them. The sample contains roughly 1,100,000 clones, about 75% of which appear only once. Source material: memory CD4+ T cells sorted from blood. Subset described: CD45RA-negative fraction. The receptors shown here come from a man aged 18 to 30 in good health.

This clone was counted between two and nine times. Other nucleotide sequences in the sample specify the same CDR3. The rearrangement joins TRBV30 to TRBJ1-4; a weak D match, TRBD1 (5 bases). The CDR3 is made up of 11 amino acids. The germline CDR1 and CDR2 sequences are GTSNPN and SVGIG (reference sequence). V was pared by 1 base and J by 8 bases, with 5 bases between. The DNA of the CDR3 is TGTGCCTGGAGTGAGGGGGAAAAACTGTTTTTT. Translating gives CAWSEGEKLFF.

The rearrangement uses TRBV5-1 and TRBJ2-7; D uncertain. V was pared by 0 bases and J by 2 bases, with 6 bases between. The CDR3 is 13 residues long. Germline CDR1 reads SGHRS; CDR2 reads YFSETQ. The CDR3 nucleotides read TGCGCCAGCAGCTTGGAGGCAGCCTACGAGCAGTACTTC. Protein sequence: CASSLEAAYEQYF.

The chain carries TRBV18 and TRBJ2-7; either TRBD1 or TRBD2 may fit D (5 bases each). CDR1 is KGHSH and CDR2 is LQKENI in the germline V gene. This CDR3 comprises 12 residues. V dropped 8 bases and J dropped 4 bases, with 12 bases sitting between them. CDR3 residues: CASGTIYYEQYF. CDR3 sequence (DNA): TGTGCCAGCGGGACGATTTATTACGAGCAGTACTTC.

The chain recombines TRBV27 with TRBJ2-4, with a tentative D call TRBD1 (6 bases). From germline, CDR1 is MNHEY and CDR2 SMNVEV (reference sequence). The V end was cut by 0 bases, the J end by 5 bases, with 17 bases between. This CDR3 comprises 17 residues. CDR3 amino acids: CASSLSISGEKENIQYF. DNA for the CDR3: TGTGCCAGCAGTTTATCGATTTCAGGGGAGAAGGAAAACATTCAGTACTTC.

The CDR3 here is CASSIGGSSTDTQYF. The CDR3 nucleotides read TGTGCCAGCAGCATCGGGGGCTCTAGCACAGATACGCAGTATTTT. The chain combines TRBV7-9 with TRBJ2-3; the D gene could be TRBD1 or TRBD2 (6 bases each). Per the germline V gene, CDR1 is SEHNR and CDR2 is FQNEAQ (reference sequence). Trimming cost V 5 bases and J 0 bases, with 12 bases left between them. The length of the CDR3 is 15 residues.

This chain uses TRBV5-1 with TRBJ2-1, with TRBD2 matching 8 bases. The trim removed 4 bases at V and 4 bases at J, leaving 10 bases unmatched. CDR1 is SGHRS, CDR2 YFSETQ, per germline. CDR3 length: 16 amino acids. The CDR3 DNA reads TGCGCCAGCAGCGTAACTAGCGGCTTGGGGTACAATGAGCAGTTCTTC. The encoded protein is CASSVTSGLGYNEQFF. The full variable domain, completed using reference TRBV5-1 and TRBJ2-1, is KAGVTQTPRYLIKTRGQQVTLSCSPISGHRSVSWYQQTPGQGLQFLFEYFSETQRNKGNFPGRFSGRQFSNSRSEMNVSTLELGDSALYLCASSVTSGLGYNEQFFGPGTRLTVL.

The genes are TRBV2 and TRBJ1-2; 8 bases fit TRBD1. The CDR3 is 11 residues long. Germline-derived CDR1 and CDR2 are SNHLY and FYNNEI. V dropped 8 bases and J dropped 12; count of bases not matched to a gene: 8. CDR3 coding DNA: TGTGCCAGCGGCTTGGGACAGGCTCACACCTTC. It is translated as CASGLGQAHTF.

The CDR3 coding sequence is TGTGCCAGCAGCTTAGCAGGGTCCCATGGCTACACCTTC. The encoded protein is CASSLAGSHGYTF. The rearrangement joins TRBV7-9 to TRBJ1-2; no definite D call. From germline, CDR1 is SEHNR and CDR2 FQNEAQ (reference sequence). CDR3 length equals 13 residues. V lost 0 bases to trimming and J lost 6 bases, with 8 bases between them.

The gene calls are TRBV7-2 and TRBJ1-3, with 8 bases fitting TRBD1. This CDR3 has 17 residues. With 3 bases clipped from V and 3 bases from J, the junction kept 10 bases outside the gene matches. The V gene's germline CDR1 is SGHTA and CDR2 FQGNSA. CDR3 bases: TGTGCCAGCAGCTTTAACGAGGACAGGGTCGGTGGAAACACCATATATTTT. This gives the protein CASSFNEDRVGGNTIYF.

Concerning this clone: In the same sample, other DNA sequences code for this CDR3. The V call is TRBV2, the J call TRBJ1-2; D call uncertain. This CDR3 comprises 13 residues. The germline CDR1 and CDR2 sequences are SNHLY and FYNNEI. Trimming shortened V by 3 bases and J by 2 bases, and 7 bases separated the two germline ends. The CDR3 sequence: CASSEANNYGYTF. CDR3 nucleotides: TGTGCCAGCAGTGAGGCCAACAACTATGGCTACACCTTC.

There are many counts of this clone. This chain links TRBV15 with TRBJ1-5, with 7 bases lining up with TRBD1. The V gene end was trimmed by 3 bases and the J gene end by 4 bases; junction bases not matched to a gene: 3. Germline-derived CDR1 and CDR2 are LNHNV and YYDKDF (reference sequence). The CDR3 is made up of 14 amino acids. The CDR3: CATSRGQMNQPQHF. The CDR3 nucleotides read TGTGCCACCAGCAGGGGACAGATGAATCAGCCCCAGCATTTT.

This chain links TRBV6-1 with TRBJ2-7; D possibly corresponds to TRBD2 (5 bases). The germline V gene encodes CDR1 MNHNS and CDR2 SASEGT. This CDR3 has 14 residues. The V gene lost 7 bases and the J gene lost 4 bases, with 17 bases spanning the gap. The CDR3 here is CASNPNGERYEQYF. CDR3 nucleotides: TGTGCCAGCAATCCCAACGGGGAGAGATACGAGCAGTACTTC.

This clone appeared a single time. This sequence joins TRBV11-3 and TRBJ2-7; 10 nucleotides line up with TRBD2. V was pared by 2 bases and J by 2 bases, with 3 bases of the junction left unmatched. The CDR3 contains 15 residues. Germline assignment: CDR1 SGHNT and CDR2 YENEEA. The CDR3 is CASSLRAGGTYEQYF. The CDR3 coding sequence is TGTGCCAGCAGCTTACGAGCGGGAGGGACCTACGAGCAGTACTTC.

The chain carries TRBV5-5 and TRBJ1-1; D perhaps matches TRBD1 (5 bases). The CDR3 consists of 16 residues. Deletions cut 1 base from V and 4 bases from J, with 17 bases between. Germline V gene lookup returns CDR1 SGHKS and CDR2 YYEKEE (reference sequence). CDR3 residues: CASSLSWSWQGTEAFF. The DNA of the CDR3 is TGTGCCAGCAGCTTGAGTTGGTCGTGGCAGGGCACTGAAGCTTTCTTT.

The table lists this clone with a count of one. Other DNA sequences in the same sample also yield this CDR3. The V and J genes are TRBV30 and TRBJ2-5, with D possibly TRBD1 on 6 matching bases. This CDR3 contains 15 residues. Germline CDR1 GTSNPN, CDR2 SVGIG (reference sequence). V was trimmed by 1 base and J by 2 bases, leaving 14 bases between them. This CDR3 reads CAWSDTGTKQETQYF. The CDR3 bases are TGTGCCTGGAGTGATACCGGGACAAAGCAAGAGACCCAGTACTTC.

This chain links TRBV11-2 with TRBJ2-3; TRBD1 agrees at 8 bases. The V and J ends lost 6 bases and 0 bases, in that order; junction bases with no gene match: 8. The length of the CDR3 is 16 residues. The germline CDR1 and CDR2 sequences are SGHAT and FQNNGV. CDR3 sequence: CASSKGQGISTDTQYF. The CDR3 DNA is TGTGCCAGCAGTAAAGGACAGGGTATTAGCACAGATACGCAGTATTTT.

There are a few counts of this clone. The V gene is TRBV9, the J gene TRBJ1-1; maybe TRBD1 (5 bases). Deletions cut 3 bases from V and 4 bases from J, with 13 bases between. Germline V gene sequence: CDR1 SGDLS, CDR2 YYNGEE. The CDR3 is 14 residues long. The CDR3 is CASSANTRGTEAFF. CDR3 sequence (DNA): TGTGCCAGCAGCGCAAACACGAGGGGCACTGAAGCTTTCTTT.

In this sample, this clone turned up a few times. Other DNA sequences in the same sample also yield this CDR3. The chain uses TRBV10-3 and TRBJ1-1; TRBD1 might be the D (6 bases). Germline loops: CDR1 ENHRY, CDR2 SYGVKD. V shed 2 bases and J shed 1 base, with 8 bases lying between them. The CDR3 length is 14 residues. CDR3 nucleotides: TGTGCCATCAGTGAGGGACAGAGGAACACTGAAGCTTTCTTT. It specifies CAISEGQRNTEAFF.

The chain carries TRBV9 and TRBJ1-4; maybe TRBD1 (5 bases). The CDR3 totals 15 residues. Germline V gene lookup returns CDR1 SGDLS and CDR2 YYNGEE. V lost 1 base to trimming and J lost 3 bases, with 10 bases between them. This CDR3 reads CASSVQGASNEKLFF. In DNA, the CDR3 is TGTGCCAGCAGCGTACAGGGTGCGTCTAATGAAAAACTGTTTTTT. The full variable domain, rest sourced from reference TRBV9 and TRBJ1-4, is DSGVTQTPKHLITATGQRVTLRCSPRSGDLSVYWYQQSLDQGLQFLIQYYNGEERAKGNILERFSAQQFPDLHSELNLSSLELGDSALYFCASSVQGASNEKLFFGSGTQLSVL.

V gene TRBV7-9 combines with J gene TRBJ1-5, with 7 nucleotides matching TRBD1. CDR1 SEHNR and CDR2 FQNEAQ come from the germline V gene (reference sequence). The V and J ends lost 5 bases and 1 base, in that order; junction bases with no gene match: 5. The CDR3 is 15 residues long. The CDR3 loop reads CASSPGQLSNQPQHF. DNA for the CDR3: TGTGCCAGCAGCCCGGGACAGTTGAGCAATCAGCCCCAGCATTTT.

This chain uses TRBV5-8 with TRBJ2-5; no definite D call. The CDR3 runs to 9 residues. Germline values: CDR1 SGHTS, CDR2 YDEGEE. With 1 base removed from V and 8 bases from J, the gap between germline ends came to 0 bases. For the CDR3, the DNA is TGTGCCAGCAGCTTGACCCAGTACTTC. Encoded protein: CASSLTQYF.

The V gene is TRBV29-1, the J gene TRBJ2-3; 10 nucleotides agree with TRBD2. Per germline, CDR1 SQVTM and CDR2 ANQGSEA. The CDR3 has 15 residues. V trimming: 6 bases; J trimming: 5 bases; junction bases outside the gene matches: 11. CDR3: CSVGWVAGGGDTQYF. In DNA form, the CDR3 reads TGCAGCGTCGGGTGGGTAGCGGGGGGCGGAGATACGCAGTATTTT.

V is TRBV27 and J is TRBJ2-1; possible D gene TRBD1, 6 bases. V lost 5 bases and J lost 7, with 12 bases in between. The germline V gene encodes CDR1 MNHEY and CDR2 SMNVEV (reference sequence). CDR3 length equals 13 residues. CDR3 in amino acids: CASSLWDTNEQFF. As DNA, the CDR3 is TGTGCCAGCAGTCTCTGGGACACAAATGAGCAGTTCTTC.

On this clone: A read error may produce the germline difference seen at one junction end. The chain uses TRBV7-7 and TRBJ2-5; D remains ambiguous. The CDR3 loop spans 15 amino acids. The germline CDR1 and CDR2 sequences are SSHAT and FNYEAQ (reference sequence). Written as DNA, the CDR3 is TGTGCTAGCAGCTCCGATCCTGGGCCACAAGAGACCCAGTACTTC. This encodes CASSSDPGPQETQYF. Complete variable domain (other parts from reference TRBV7-7 and TRBJ2-5): GAGVSQSPRYKVTKRGQDVTLRCDPISSHATLYWYQQALGQGPEFLTYFNYEAQPDKSGLPSDRFSAERPEGSISTLTIQRTEQRDSAMYRCASSSDPGPQETQYFGPGTRLLVL.

The table lists this clone with many counts. This chain joins TRBV4-2 and TRBJ1-2, with TRBD1 matching over 8 bases. After removal of 0 bases from V and 1 base from J, the junction contained 7 bases not matched to a gene. There are 17 residues in the CDR3. Germline CDR1 LGHNA, CDR2 YNFKEQ. In DNA, the CDR3 is TGTGCCAGCAGCCAAGATCTCTGGACAGGGAATAACTATGGCTACACCTTC. Translated, it gives CASSQDLWTGNNYGYTF.